The rows below give T cell receptor beta chains drawn from one sample of a study of identical twins. TCRdb ran MiXCR on the 5' RACE reads and lists one entry per CDR3 protein. This table has around 490,000 distinct CDR3 sequences, nearly 15% appearing once. The sample also formed part of further work on yellow fever vaccine responses in identical twins.

The sequencing input was CD4+ T cells sorted from blood. The source of these receptors is a woman between 18 and 29 years old in good health. Each CDR3 is given with its conserved first and last residue. Fields, in order: V gene, J gene, D gene, clone size, CDR3 DNA, CDR3 protein. The D gene is left open where the match is weak. Only part of the rows carry a size: once, few, many, or a class if the clone is expanded.

v_gene: TRBV5-6; j_gene: TRBJ2-6; d_gene: NA; abundance: NA; CDR3nt: TGTGCCAGCAGCTTTGGTAACTCTGGGGCCAACGTCCTGACTTTC; CDR3aa: CASSFGNSGANVLTF
v_gene: TRBV20-1; j_gene: TRBJ1-1; d_gene: TRBD1; abundance: NA; CDR3nt: TGCAGTGCTGGTCCTACAGGGGACACTGAAGCTTTCTTT; CDR3aa: CSAGPTGDTEAFF
v_gene: TRBV5-1; j_gene: TRBJ2-7; d_gene: TRBD2; abundance: many; CDR3nt: TGCGCCAGCAGCTTGAGGACTAGCGGATCCTACGAGCAGTACTTC; CDR3aa: CASSLRTSGSYEQYF
v_gene: TRBV5-1; j_gene: TRBJ1-2; d_gene: NA; abundance: few; CDR3nt: TGCGCCAGCAGTTATGGACACGACTATGGCTACACCTTC; CDR3aa: CASSYGHDYGYTF
v_gene: TRBV19; j_gene: TRBJ2-3; d_gene: NA; abundance: few; CDR3nt: TGTGCCAGTAGGGGGACAACGGGCACAGATACGCAGTATTTT; CDR3aa: CASRGTTGTDTQYF
v_gene: TRBV27; j_gene: TRBJ1-2; d_gene: NA; abundance: NA; CDR3nt: TGTGCCAGCAGACGGGAAGCGGGCTATGGCTACACCTTC; CDR3aa: CASRREAGYGYTF
v_gene: TRBV20-1; j_gene: TRBJ2-7; d_gene: NA; abundance: NA; CDR3nt: TGCAGTGCCATAAAGGGGGATGCCTACGAGCAGTACTTC; CDR3aa: CSAIKGDAYEQYF
v_gene: TRBV5-1; j_gene: TRBJ1-4; d_gene: TRBD1; abundance: few; CDR3nt: TGCGCCAGCAGCACGGTCGGACAGGGGGATGAAAAACTGTTTTTT; CDR3aa: CASSTVGQGDEKLFF
v_gene: TRBV2; j_gene: TRBJ2-5; d_gene: NA; abundance: few; CDR3nt: TGTGCCAGCAGTGCGGCAGGGTTGAGGACGGAGACCCAGTACTTC; CDR3aa: CASSAAGLRTETQYF
v_gene: TRBV10-3; j_gene: TRBJ2-1; d_gene: NA; abundance: few; CDR3nt: TGTGCCATCAGTGAACGGACTATCTTCAATGAGCAGTTCTTC; CDR3aa: CAISERTIFNEQFF
v_gene: TRBV25-1; j_gene: TRBJ2-3; d_gene: NA; abundance: few; CDR3nt: TGTGCCAGCAGTGAACCTACGTGGCGGGCGGGAATGAGCACAGATACGCAGTATTTT; CDR3aa: CASSEPTWRAGMSTDTQYF
v_gene: TRBV7-6; j_gene: TRBJ2-1; d_gene: NA; abundance: few; CDR3nt: TGTGCCAGCAGCTTAGAAGGGAGATCCTCCTACAATGAGCAGTTCTTC; CDR3aa: CASSLEGRSSYNEQFF
v_gene: TRBV5-5; j_gene: TRBJ2-7; d_gene: NA; abundance: few; CDR3nt: TGTGCCAGCAGCTTGGGATACAGGATATCCTACGAGCAGTACTTC; CDR3aa: CASSLGYRISYEQYF
v_gene: TRBV12-3/TRBV12-4; j_gene: TRBJ2-1; d_gene: TRBD2; abundance: NA; CDR3nt: TGTGCCAGCAGTTTACTTGGAGCGGGGACCTACAATGAGCAGTTCTTC; CDR3aa: CASSLLGAGTYNEQFF
v_gene: TRBV12-3/TRBV12-4; j_gene: TRBJ1-2; d_gene: NA; abundance: few; CDR3nt: TGTGCCAGCGGTAGGGCTAACTATGGCTACACCTTC; CDR3aa: CASGRANYGYTF
v_gene: TRBV10-1; j_gene: TRBJ2-2; d_gene: NA; abundance: NA; CDR3nt: TGCGCCAGCAGTGAGGGCGCCAACCCCACCGGGGAGCTGTTTTTT; CDR3aa: CASSEGANPTGELFF
v_gene: TRBV9; j_gene: TRBJ2-1; d_gene: TRBD2; abundance: few; CDR3nt: TGTGCCAGCAGACTGGGACTAGCGGGAGTTGAGGAGCAGTTCTTC; CDR3aa: CASRLGLAGVEEQFF
v_gene: TRBV5-1; j_gene: TRBJ2-3; d_gene: NA; abundance: many; CDR3nt: TGCGCCAGCATAGTAAGCCCTGATGCGGATACGCAGTATTTT; CDR3aa: CASIVSPDADTQYF
v_gene: TRBV20-1; j_gene: TRBJ2-7; d_gene: NA; abundance: NA; CDR3nt: TGCAGTGCTAGTCCGGGCTACGAGCAGTACTTC; CDR3aa: CSASPGYEQYF
v_gene: TRBV12-3/TRBV12-4; j_gene: TRBJ1-2; d_gene: NA; abundance: NA; CDR3nt: TGTGCCAGCAGTTTGGCCTTGGGAACAGGGCAAGGCTACACCTTC; CDR3aa: CASSLALGTGQGYTF
v_gene: TRBV7-8; j_gene: TRBJ2-7; d_gene: NA; abundance: many; CDR3nt: TGTGCCAGCAGCCCGGGCTATAACTACGAGCAGTACTTC; CDR3aa: CASSPGYNYEQYF
v_gene: TRBV27; j_gene: TRBJ2-5; d_gene: NA; abundance: NA; CDR3nt: TGTGCCAGCAGTTTCGCGGCTAGAGTACAAGAGACCCAGTACTTC; CDR3aa: CASSFAARVQETQYF
v_gene: TRBV28; j_gene: TRBJ2-7; d_gene: TRBD1; abundance: few; CDR3nt: TGTGCCAGCTTCGGAGGGGACAGGGGATTAGTCTACGAGCAGTACTTC; CDR3aa: CASFGGDRGLVYEQYF
v_gene: TRBV2; j_gene: TRBJ1-2; d_gene: NA; abundance: NA; CDR3nt: TGTGCCAGCAGAATAAGAGTCTGGGAGGGCTACACCTTC; CDR3aa: CASRIRVWEGYTF
v_gene: TRBV20-1; j_gene: TRBJ2-2; d_gene: TRBD1; abundance: NA; CDR3nt: TGCAGTGCTAGAGATCAGGGGGCGCGGGAGCTGTTTTTT; CDR3aa: CSARDQGARELFF
v_gene: TRBV20-1; j_gene: TRBJ2-1; d_gene: TRBD1; abundance: few; CDR3nt: TGCAGTGCTAGAGGGGCGGGACAGGCCTACGGTGAGCAGTTCTTC; CDR3aa: CSARGAGQAYGEQFF
v_gene: TRBV29-1; j_gene: TRBJ1-4; d_gene: TRBD1; abundance: few; CDR3nt: TGCAGCGTTGCCGCAGGGGGCCGTGAAAAACTGTTTTTT; CDR3aa: CSVAAGGREKLFF
v_gene: TRBV2; j_gene: TRBJ2-5; d_gene: TRBD2; abundance: few; CDR3nt: TGTGCCAGCAGTGATCTAGCGGGGTTACAAGAGACCCAGTACTTC; CDR3aa: CASSDLAGLQETQYF
v_gene: TRBV12-3/TRBV12-4; j_gene: TRBJ2-2; d_gene: TRBD1; abundance: few; CDR3nt: TGTGCCAGCAGTTCGTCGACAGGGAACATCGGGGAGCTGTTTTTT; CDR3aa: CASSSSTGNIGELFF
v_gene: TRBV20-1; j_gene: TRBJ1-2; d_gene: TRBD1; abundance: few; CDR3nt: TGCAGTGCTCTCAAAGGGACAGCAGTAAACTATGGCTACACCTTC; CDR3aa: CSALKGTAVNYGYTF
v_gene: TRBV5-6; j_gene: TRBJ2-2; d_gene: TRBD2; abundance: NA; CDR3nt: TGTGCCAGCAGCTTGGTCGCTAGCGGGTACACCGGGGAGCTGTTTTTT; CDR3aa: CASSLVASGYTGELFF
v_gene: TRBV20-1; j_gene: TRBJ2-1; d_gene: TRBD2; abundance: NA; CDR3nt: TGCAGTGCTCATCCCCTAGCGGGTGCTAATGAGCAGTTCTTC; CDR3aa: CSAHPLAGANEQFF
v_gene: TRBV6-1; j_gene: TRBJ2-1; d_gene: TRBD2; abundance: NA; CDR3nt: TGTGCCAGCATTCCCGGGACTAGCGGGAGCCCTAAATACAATGAGCAGTTCTTC; CDR3aa: CASIPGTSGSPKYNEQFF
v_gene: TRBV24-1; j_gene: TRBJ2-1; d_gene: TRBD1; abundance: few; CDR3nt: TGTGCCACCAGTGATTGGGACAGGGGGCTTCCCTACAATGAGCAGTTCTTC; CDR3aa: CATSDWDRGLPYNEQFF
v_gene: TRBV24-1; j_gene: TRBJ2-1; d_gene: TRBD1; abundance: few; CDR3nt: TGTGCCACCAGTGATCGAATCGGGACAGGGATACCTATCTCCTACAATGAGCAGTTCTTC; CDR3aa: CATSDRIGTGIPISYNEQFF
v_gene: TRBV7-8; j_gene: TRBJ2-1; d_gene: TRBD2; abundance: few; CDR3nt: TGTGCCAGCGGGGGACTAGCGGAGTCCTACAATGAGCAGTTCTTC; CDR3aa: CASGGLAESYNEQFF
v_gene: TRBV6-5; j_gene: TRBJ2-1; d_gene: NA; abundance: few; CDR3nt: TGTGCCAGCAAGTTTGGGGGAGTCGGTGAGCAGTTCTTC; CDR3aa: CASKFGGVGEQFF
v_gene: TRBV14; j_gene: TRBJ1-6; d_gene: NA; abundance: NA; CDR3nt: TGTGCCAGCAGCCAAGTGCAGGGGAATTCACCCCTCCACTTT; CDR3aa: CASSQVQGNSPLHF
v_gene: TRBV20-1; j_gene: TRBJ2-2; d_gene: TRBD2; abundance: NA; CDR3nt: TGCAGTGCTAGATCTAGCGGAGACACCGGGGAGCTGTTTTTT; CDR3aa: CSARSSGDTGELFF
v_gene: TRBV10-3; j_gene: TRBJ1-1; d_gene: NA; abundance: NA; CDR3nt: TGTGCCATCACCTCGCCCCCGGGGACTGAAGCTTTCTTT; CDR3aa: CAITSPPGTEAFF
v_gene: TRBV3-1; j_gene: TRBJ2-3; d_gene: NA; abundance: NA; CDR3nt: TGTGCCAGCAGCCAAGATTTGGGCGGAGCGACAGATACGCAGTATTTT; CDR3aa: CASSQDLGGATDTQYF
v_gene: TRBV15; j_gene: TRBJ1-1; d_gene: NA; abundance: few; CDR3nt: TGTGCCACCAGCAGAGCATCAGAGAACACTGAAGCTTTCTTT; CDR3aa: CATSRASENTEAFF
v_gene: TRBV3-1; j_gene: TRBJ1-1; d_gene: NA; abundance: NA; CDR3nt: TGTGCCAGCAGCCGAGAGACAGGGAACACTGAAGCTTTCTTT; CDR3aa: CASSRETGNTEAFF
v_gene: TRBV12-3/TRBV12-4; j_gene: TRBJ2-6; d_gene: NA; abundance: many; CDR3nt: TGTGCCAGCAATCGGAGTAGGGGAACTGGGGCCAACGTCCTGACTTTC; CDR3aa: CASNRSRGTGANVLTF
v_gene: TRBV3-1; j_gene: TRBJ2-1; d_gene: NA; abundance: many; CDR3nt: TGTGCCAGCAGCCAAGACCCACCCAATGAGCAGTTCTTC; CDR3aa: CASSQDPPNEQFF
v_gene: TRBV13; j_gene: TRBJ2-1; d_gene: NA; abundance: NA; CDR3nt: TGTGCCAGCAGCTTAGGGTCCGGGGGCGCTTTTAATGAGCAGTTCTTC; CDR3aa: CASSLGSGGAFNEQFF
v_gene: TRBV20-1; j_gene: TRBJ2-2; d_gene: TRBD2; abundance: few; CDR3nt: TGCAGTGCTAGGACTAGCGGTGAAAACACCGGGGAGCTGTTTTTT; CDR3aa: CSARTSGENTGELFF
v_gene: TRBV6-2/TRBV6-3; j_gene: TRBJ1-5; d_gene: NA; abundance: NA; CDR3nt: TGTGCCAGCAGTTTGGACCAGGAGAGCAATCAGCCCCAGCATTTT; CDR3aa: CASSLDQESNQPQHF
v_gene: TRBV6-5; j_gene: TRBJ1-5; d_gene: NA; abundance: NA; CDR3nt: TGTGCCAGCAAGGCCAGCAATCAGCCCCAGCATTTT; CDR3aa: CASKASNQPQHF
v_gene: TRBV12-3/TRBV12-4; j_gene: TRBJ2-1; d_gene: NA; abundance: few; CDR3nt: TGTGCCAGCAGTTCCCCTATCTACAATGAGCAGTTCTTC; CDR3aa: CASSSPIYNEQFF
v_gene: TRBV7-3; j_gene: TRBJ2-1; d_gene: TRBD2; abundance: NA; CDR3nt: TGTGCCAGCAGCCCCCGACTAGCGGGGCCAAGGAGCTCCTACAATGAGCAGTTCTTC; CDR3aa: CASSPRLAGPRSSYNEQFF
v_gene: TRBV7-9; j_gene: TRBJ2-2; d_gene: NA; abundance: NA; CDR3nt: TGTGCCAGCAGCCAACTTCTGACAGGGAACACCGGGGAGCTGTTTTTT; CDR3aa: CASSQLLTGNTGELFF
v_gene: TRBV24-1; j_gene: TRBJ2-5; d_gene: TRBD1; abundance: few; CDR3nt: TGTGCCACCAGTGGTACAGGGGGCCGAGAGACCCAGTACTTC; CDR3aa: CATSGTGGRETQYF
v_gene: TRBV25-1; j_gene: TRBJ1-3; d_gene: NA; abundance: NA; CDR3nt: TGTGCCAGCAGTGAGGCCTCATCTGGAAACACCATATATTTT; CDR3aa: CASSEASSGNTIYF
v_gene: TRBV5-1; j_gene: TRBJ2-3; d_gene: TRBD1; abundance: NA; CDR3nt: TGCGCCAGCAGACCGGACCGACAGGGACGCACAGATACGCAGTATTTT; CDR3aa: CASRPDRQGRTDTQYF
v_gene: TRBV20-1; j_gene: TRBJ2-7; d_gene: NA; abundance: NA; CDR3nt: TGCAGTGCTTTGGGCCCCCCCGACGAGCAGTACTTC; CDR3aa: CSALGPPDEQYF
v_gene: TRBV25-1; j_gene: TRBJ2-1; d_gene: NA; abundance: few; CDR3nt: TGTGCCAGCAGTGAACCTATTCTAGGACGGTTCTTC; CDR3aa: CASSEPILGRFF
v_gene: TRBV6-5; j_gene: TRBJ2-3; d_gene: TRBD2; abundance: NA; CDR3nt: TGTGCCAGCAGTTACGGGTCGGGCGGGAGTTCGGAAAAAGATACGCAGTATTTT; CDR3aa: CASSYGSGGSSEKDTQYF
v_gene: TRBV6-5; j_gene: TRBJ2-6; d_gene: TRBD2; abundance: few; CDR3nt: TGTGCCAGCAGTTACCGAGCCGGCCAGGGACTATCTGGGGCCAACGTCCTGACTTTC; CDR3aa: CASSYRAGQGLSGANVLTF